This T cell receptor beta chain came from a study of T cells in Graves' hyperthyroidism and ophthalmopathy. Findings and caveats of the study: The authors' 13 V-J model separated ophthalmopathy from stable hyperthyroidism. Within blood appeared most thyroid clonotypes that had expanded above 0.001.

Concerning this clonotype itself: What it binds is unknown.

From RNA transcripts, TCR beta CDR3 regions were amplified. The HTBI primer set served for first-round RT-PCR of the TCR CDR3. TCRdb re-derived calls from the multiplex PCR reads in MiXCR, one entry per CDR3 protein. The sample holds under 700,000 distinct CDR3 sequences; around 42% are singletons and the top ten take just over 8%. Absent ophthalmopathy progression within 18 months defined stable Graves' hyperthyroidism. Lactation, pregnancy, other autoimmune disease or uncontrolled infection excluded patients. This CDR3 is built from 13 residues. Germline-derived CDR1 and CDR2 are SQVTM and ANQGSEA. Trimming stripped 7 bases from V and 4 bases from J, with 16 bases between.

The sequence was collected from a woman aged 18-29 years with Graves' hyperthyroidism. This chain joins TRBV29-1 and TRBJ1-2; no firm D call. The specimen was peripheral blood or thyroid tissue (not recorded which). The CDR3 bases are TGCAGCGGAGAAGGGCGGGGAACCTATGGCTACACCTTC. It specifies CSGEGRGTYGYTF.